A single sample is the source of the 2 T cell receptor beta chains below, sequenced in a study of CD8+ T cells in alopecia areata. Following RNA extraction, reverse transcription yielded cDNA that acted as the sequencing template. The table came from immunoSEQ multiplex PCR; TCRdb's copy has only in-frame clones and leaves some out. Of 100,000 to 150,000 clones listed, around 45% were seen once; the top ten hold under 12%. Sequencing was done on a sample of NKG2D-low CD8+ T cells sorted from blood. These receptors were taken from a human donor with alopecia areata.

This clone was recorded a few times. The genes are TRBV29-1 and TRBJ2-7; 8 positions match TRBD1. Germline CDR1 and CDR2: SQVTM and ANQGSEA. The V segment lost 5 bases and the J segment 1 base; nucleotides outside the gene matches: 7. CDR3 size: 14 residues. As DNA, the CDR3 is TGCAGCGTTTACAGGGGGGAAGAATCCTACGAGCAGTACTTC. This translates into CSVYRGEESYEQYF.

The rearrangement joins TRBV27 to TRBJ2-3, with TRBD2 matching over 16 bases. Germline V gene sequence: CDR1 MNHEY, CDR2 SMNVEV (reference sequence). The CDR3 runs to 18 residues. V shed 4 bases and J 5 bases; nucleotides not matched to a gene: 9. The CDR3 DNA reads as TGTGCCAGCAGTTGGAGCGGGACTAGCGGGGGGGCTGAAGATACGCAGTATTTT. It encodes CASSWSGTSGGAEDTQYF.